This TCR beta chain was captured by sequencing in a study of T cell responses to AZD1222 COVID-19 vaccine. Germline loops: CDR1 LNHDA, CDR2 SQIVND (reference sequence). The CDR3 runs to 14 residues. V was clipped by 8 bases and J by 0 bases, with 10 bases between them. TCRdb's copy holds only in-frame clones and misses some; the assay was immunoSEQ multiplex PCR. Among 100,000 to 150,000 clones, about 87% were seen once, and the ten largest hold approximately 5.4%. This clonotype was sampled from an adult in good health. The V call is TRBV19, the J call TRBJ2-2; the D is unclear. This specimen was peripheral blood, taken on day 0 of AZD1222 vaccination. DNA of the CDR3: TGTGCCAGTGACGGCAGGCCGAACACCGGGGAGCTGTTTTTT. This translates into CASDGRPNTGELFF.